Sequencing of this TCR beta chain was carried out in a study of T-cell memory formation after mild COVID-19. Study-wide context: TCR clusters largely stayed donor specific. Notes on the study in general: Later expanders leaned CD4+, whereas day 15 to 85 contracting clones were balanced CD4/CD8. Some responding clones appeared in pre-infection memory, suggesting cross-reactive memory joined.

Details on this clonotype: No antigen is known for it.

Libraries for TCRalpha and TCRbeta carried sample barcodes and unique molecular identifiers via 5'RACE. TCRdb re-analysed the 5' RACE reads in MiXCR, keeping a single row per CDR3 protein. This sample has fewer than 700,000 distinct CDR3 sequences; roughly 18% occur once, and the top ten carry around 12%. The CDR3 has 14 residues. Trimming stripped 6 bases from V and 5 bases from J, with 16 bases between. Germline CDR1 is SQVTM and CDR2 is ANQGSEA. This rearrangement joins TRBV29-1 to TRBJ2-2; D is possibly TRBD2 (5 bases). The TCR originated in an adult woman who had mild COVID-19 (a few samples of this study predate the infection). Cell type and time point are not known. The sample comprised PBMCs or a T cell subset sorted from them (not recorded which). The CDR3 is CSVDAGKNTGELFF. CDR3 sequence (DNA): TGCAGCGTCGATGCCGGGAAGAATACCGGGGAGCTGTTTTTT.